This T cell receptor beta chain was profiled in a study of blood T cell repertoires in COVID-19. Study-wide context: The origin of the acute and convalescent COVID-19 samples was the United States, Italy and Spain. In each case, the material was cDNA or gDNA derived from T cells, B-cell-depleted T cells, or PBMCs.

In the source study's methods: Reference gene primer amplification in the assay estimated nucleated cell counts. Profiling relied on immunoSEQ multiplex PCR, and the TCRdb table lists in-frame clones only, not all of them. V and J calls and clone size are given by that table; D and trimming were obtained from the DNA. The sample comprises 11,000 to 15,000 clones, 80% to 90% of which are singletons, and roughly 2.8% rests with the top ten. V was cut by 1 base and J by 1 base, with 11 bases left in between. From germline, CDR1 is KGHDR and CDR2 SFDVKD. The CDR3 has 16 residues. The sample taken for sequencing was peripheral blood. The rearrangement links TRBV24-1 to TRBJ2-3; tentative D call: TRBD2 (6 bases). The source of this sequence is a human donor in a cohort sampled during active COVID-19. The CDR3 coding sequence is TGTGCCACCAGTGATTTACCCGGGGGTGGCACAGATACGCAGTATTTT. Protein: CATSDLPGGGTDTQYF.